Below, 25 T cell receptor beta chains from the same sample are listed, as sequenced in a study of cytomegalovirus exposure and HLA in healthy donors. Sequencing used immunoSEQ multiplex PCR; TCRdb keeps in-frame clones, though not all of them. This sample has about 150,000 clones, with about 94% found just once. The sequenced sample was PBMCs. All receptors come from a man between 18 and 35 years old in good health and CMV-seropositive.

The V gene is TRBV6-6, the J gene TRBJ2-7; TRBD2 matches 7 bases. This CDR3 contains 13 residues. Germline V lookup: CDR1 MNHNY, CDR2 SVGAGI (reference sequence). J gave up 1 base and V 7 bases, and 4 bases lay outside the gene matches. CDR3 DNA sequence: TGTGCCAGCAAGGGGACTACTTCCTACGAGCAGTACTTC. It is translated as CASKGTTSYEQYF.

This chain joins TRBV19 and TRBJ2-3, with unresolved D. V was trimmed by 6 bases and J by 2 bases, leaving 6 bases between them. This CDR3 has 12 amino acids. Germline lookup yields CDR1 LNHDA and CDR2 SQIVND (reference sequence). Here the CDR3 reads CASSKNTDTQYF. The CDR3 DNA sequence: TGTGCCAGTAGCAAAAACACAGATACGCAGTATTTT. The full variable domain, in which reference TRBV19 and TRBJ2-3 provide the parts outside the CDR3, is DGGITQSPKYLFRKEGQNVTLSCEQNLNHDAMYWYRQDPGQGLRLIYYSQIVNDFQKGDIAEGYSVSREKKESFPLTVTSAQKNPTAFYLCASSKNTDTQYFGPGTRLTVL.

The J gene is TRBJ2-2, the V gene TRBV4-1, with 8 bases lining up with TRBD2. This CDR3 comprises 16 residues. The ends lost 4 bases at V and 4 bases at J; junction bases unmatched: 8. CDR1 MGHRA and CDR2 YSYEKL come from the germline V gene. This chain's CDR3 is CASSLPREGCTGELFF. CDR3 nucleotides: TGCGCCAGCAGCCTACCACGGGAGGGTTGCACCGGGGAGCTGTTTTTT.

V and J are TRBV7-2 and TRBJ1-5; no reliable D call. V was trimmed by 4 bases and J by 2 bases, leaving 6 bases between them. CDR1 and CDR2 (germline): SGHTA, FQGNSA. The CDR3 runs 13 residues. In nucleotides, the CDR3 is TGTGCCAGCAGCTCTCGTGGCAATCAGCCCCAGCATTTT. Translated: CASSSRGNQPQHF. The whole variable domain, filled in from reference TRBV7-2 and TRBJ1-5, reads GAGVSQSPSNKVTEKGKDVELRCDPISGHTALYWYRQSLGQGLEFLIYFQGNSAPDKSGLPSDRFSAERTGGSVSTLTIQRTQQEDSAVYLCASSSRGNQPQHFGDGTRLSIL.

The chain has TRBV7-9 and TRBJ2-7; 13 nucleotides align to TRBD2. In germline, CDR1 is SEHNR, CDR2 FQNEAQ (reference sequence). The CDR3 spans 16 residues. Trimming at V came to 3 bases and at J to 2 bases, leaving 4 bases not matched to a gene. The CDR3 loop is CASSFRLAGGTYEQYF. Written as DNA, the CDR3 is TGTGCCAGCAGCTTTAGACTAGCGGGAGGCACCTACGAGCAGTACTTC.

The rearrangement links TRBV18 to TRBJ2-7; 9 bases are shared with TRBD1. V gave up 3 bases and J gave up 3 bases; unmatched junction bases: 6. Germline CDR1 is KGHSH and CDR2 is LQKENI. The length of the CDR3 is 15 residues. CDR3 amino acids: CASSPWDREDYEQYF. CDR3 nucleotides: TGTGCCAGCTCACCTTGGGACAGGGAGGACTACGAGCAGTACTTC.

The CDR3 loop is CASSLGQPNTEAFF. In nucleotides, the CDR3 is TGCGCCAGCAGCTTGGGACAGCCGAACACTGAAGCTTTCTTT. The V and J genes are TRBV5-1 and TRBJ1-1, with D tentatively TRBD1 (5 bases). V was trimmed by 0 bases and J by 1 base, leaving 7 bases between them. Germline V CDR1 and CDR2: SGHRS, YFSETQ. CDR3 length equals 14 residues.

The chain has TRBV18 and TRBJ2-5, with 7 bases matching TRBD2. CDR3 size: 13 residues. The germline V gene has CDR1 KGHSH and CDR2 LQKENI. V shed 4 bases and J 5 bases; nucleotides not matched to a gene: 4. CDR3 sequence reads: CASSRGGGETQYF. The CDR3 bases are TGTGCCAGCTCACGCGGGGGTGGTGAGACCCAGTACTTC.

The genes are TRBV4-1 and TRBJ2-7; 7 bases fit TRBD1. The V and J ends lost 2 bases and 3 bases, in that order; junction bases with no gene match: 1. The CDR3 is 13 residues long. The germline CDR1 and CDR2 sequences are MGHRA and YSYEKL. CDR3 in amino acids: CASSQWDSYEQYF. CDR3 sequence (DNA): TGCGCCAGCAGCCAATGGGACAGCTACGAGCAGTACTTC.

The V gene is TRBV27, the J gene TRBJ1-4; D remains ambiguous. Germline V gene data show CDR1 as MNHEY and CDR2 as SMNVEV (reference sequence). The CDR3 length is 13 residues. V was pared by 10 bases and J by 7 bases, with 16 bases between. As DNA, the CDR3 is TGTGCCACTTTAACAGCGGTGGGTGAAAAACTGTTTTTT. Its translation: CATLTAVGEKLFF.

This CDR3 reads CASSLDLSGEKLFF. The CDR3, as DNA: TGCGCCAGCAGCTTGGATCTCTCGGGGGAAAAACTGTTTTTT. The rearrangement links TRBV5-1 to TRBJ1-4; no clear D. Germline-derived CDR1 and CDR2 are SGHRS and YFSETQ. The CDR3 is made up of 14 amino acids. The V gene lost 0 bases and the J gene lost 8 bases, with 11 bases spanning the gap.

This rearrangement joins TRBV18 to TRBJ2-5; TRBD1 matches at 8 bases. Germline assignment: CDR1 KGHSH and CDR2 LQKENI. The CDR3 is 13 residues long. Trimming took 5 bases from V and 5 from J; bases not matched to a gene: 4. This CDR3 is CASSSRGRETQYF. The CDR3 nucleotides are TGTGCCAGCTCATCCAGGGGGCGGGAGACCCAGTACTTC.

The chain couples TRBV5-1 to TRBJ2-1, with 11 bases lining up with TRBD2. Germline V gene lookup returns CDR1 SGHRS and CDR2 YFSETQ. The length of the CDR3 is 15 residues. The trim removed 4 bases at V and 1 base at J, leaving 1 base unmatched. CDR3 loop: CASSRTSGSYNEQFF. In DNA form, the CDR3 reads TGCGCCAGCAGCCGGACTAGCGGGTCCTACAATGAGCAGTTCTTC.

This clone has a single count. The V gene is TRBV10-3, the J gene TRBJ2-7, with D possibly being TRBD2 (6 bases). Per germline, CDR1 ENHRY and CDR2 SYGVKD. The CDR3 has 13 residues. The germline V and J ends were trimmed by 2 bases and 4 bases, with 9 bases remaining between them. The CDR3 bases are TGTGCCATCAGTGAGCAGGGAGGATACGAGCAGTACTTC. This sequence encodes CAISEQGGYEQYF.

The chain uses TRBV18 and TRBJ2-1; possible D gene TRBD2, 6 bases. This CDR3 comprises 16 residues. The ends were cut back, 1 base at V and 0 bases at J, with 10 bases in the middle. Germline V gene lookup returns CDR1 KGHSH and CDR2 LQKENI. Written as DNA, the CDR3 is TGTGCCAGCTCACCACGTCCCGGGAGCTCCTACAATGAGCAGTTCTTC. Translating gives CASSPRPGSSYNEQFF.

V is TRBV28 and J is TRBJ1-2; 7 bases align to TRBD1. Germline CDR1 reads MDHEN; CDR2 reads SYDVKM. CDR3 size: 16 residues. V trimming: 5 bases; J trimming: 6 bases; junction bases outside the gene matches: 15. Here the CDR3 reads CASSGPEGALGDGYTF. For the CDR3, the DNA is TGTGCCAGCAGTGGGCCCGAGGGGGCCCTAGGAGATGGCTACACCTTC.

The genes are TRBV4-2 and TRBJ1-2; 7 bases map to TRBD1. The CDR3 spans 16 residues. Germline CDR1 and CDR2: LGHNA and YNFKEQ. The J segment lost 6 bases and the V segment lost 0 bases, leaving 10 bases of the junction unmatched. The CDR3 region is CASSQDRGTSEHGYTF. The CDR3 DNA sequence: TGTGCCAGCAGCCAAGACAGGGGGACCTCGGAACATGGCTACACCTTC.

Details on this clone: Other DNA sequences of this sample code for an identical CDR3. V usage is TRBV27 and J usage is TRBJ2-7; D may be TRBD1 (6 bases). Trimming left V 3 bases short and J 3 bases short, with 9 bases between. Germline loops: CDR1 MNHEY, CDR2 SMNVEV (reference sequence). The CDR3 extends over 13 amino acids. The CDR3 DNA follows: TGTGCCAGCAGTTTGGGGGCTGGCTACGAGCAGTACTTC. Protein sequence: CASSLGAGYEQYF.

The V and J genes are TRBV28 and TRBJ2-7, with D perhaps TRBD2 (7 bases). V was trimmed by 3 bases and J by 5 bases, leaving 20 bases between them. Germline-derived CDR1 and CDR2 are MDHEN and SYDVKM. The CDR3 is 16 amino acids. The CDR3 sequence is CASSFPGGGGKHEQYF. The CDR3 DNA follows: TGTGCCAGCAGTTTCCCTGGGGGAGGGGGGAAGCACGAGCAGTACTTC. Using reference TRBV28 and TRBJ2-7 for the parts outside the CDR3, the full variable domain is DVKVTQSSRYLVKRTGEKVFLECVQDMDHENMFWYRQDPGLGLRLIYFSYDVKMKEKGDIPEGYSVSREKKERFSLILESASTNQTSMYLCASSFPGGGGKHEQYFGPGTRLTVT.

The rearrangement joins TRBV9 to TRBJ2-5, with TRBD2 matching 9 bases. Trimming took 0 bases from V and 1 from J; bases not matched to a gene: 1. CDR1 and CDR2 (germline): SGDLS, YYNGEE. The CDR3 length is 15 residues. The CDR3 loop reads CASSVGTSVQETQYF. The CDR3 nucleotides read TGTGCCAGCAGCGTAGGGACTAGCGTCCAAGAGACCCAGTACTTC.

CDR3 residues: CASRWTATGELFF. As DNA, the CDR3 is TGTGCAAGTCGCTGGACTGCCACCGGGGAGCTGTTTTTT. V usage is TRBV12-2 and J usage is TRBJ2-2; the table gives TRBD2 as D, unverified against the DNA. TRBV12-2 is a recognized pseudogene. This CDR3 spans 13 amino acids.

This clone was picked up one time. The identical CDR3 is also encoded by other nucleotide sequences in the sample. The chain links TRBV5-1 to TRBJ2-7; D is ambiguous. Germline-derived CDR1 and CDR2 are SGHRS and YFSETQ. The CDR3 runs 13 residues. V lost 4 bases, J lost 1 base, and 9 bases lay in between. The CDR3 spells CASSLGSSYEQYF. CDR3 nucleotide sequence: TGCGCCAGCAGCCTCGGTTCTTCCTACGAGCAGTACTTC.

The chain uses TRBV6-5 and TRBJ2-7, with D possibly TRBD2 on 5 matching bases. CDR1 and CDR2 (germline): MNHEY, SVGAGI. This CDR3 region has 14 residues. The V end was cut by 6 bases, the J end by 2 bases, with 14 bases between. The chain's CDR3 is CASSRGGPPYEQYF. CDR3 sequence (DNA): TGTGCCAGCAGCCGAGGCGGGCCTCCCTACGAGCAGTACTTC.

V usage is TRBV6-1 and J usage is TRBJ2-7, with D perhaps TRBD2 (6 bases). Germline CDR1 reads MNHNS; CDR2 reads SASEGT. The CDR3 length is 13 residues. The V gene lost 6 bases and the J gene lost 7 bases, with 16 bases spanning the gap. The CDR3 DNA is TGTGCCAGCAGGAGCCTCAGCGGGTGGGAGCAGTACTTC. Its protein is CASRSLSGWEQYF.

This clone was detected only once. Here the CDR3 reads CASSAETLAYKFQETQYF. DNA for the CDR3: TGCGCCAGCAGCGCCGAAACACTAGCGTACAAATTTCAAGAGACCCAGTACTTC. This rearrangement joins TRBV5-1 to TRBJ2-5; 7 bases line up with TRBD2. V was clipped by 4 bases and J by 2 bases; unmatched bases: 17. The CDR3 is made up of 18 amino acids. The germline gives CDR1 SGHRS, CDR2 YFSETQ.